This T cell receptor (beta chain) was recovered during a study of blood T cell repertoires in COVID-19 (dated by TCRdb to the early 2020s). Notes on the research overall: Samples covering the acute and convalescent phases of COVID-19 were provided by collaborators in the United States, Italy and Spain. The prospective study material was composed of cDNA or gDNA derived from T cells, B-cell-depleted T cells, or PBMCs. Subjects who had been exposed to COVID-19, were actively infected with it, or had recovered from it provided the deeply sampled blood TCRbeta repertoires that made up the dataset. The repertoires were released in a freely available public database intended as a resource for research on the immune response to SARS-CoV-2. Samples came from the ongoing ImmuneRACE study (first 160 participants) plus 1,254 subjects from 6 global collaborators. Nearly every sample came with metadata listing a de-identified subject ID, COVID-19 status, age in years and sex. Where available, HLA class I and class II types were obtained from metadata supplied by the sample provider rather than from assay-based typing. Broad study findings and their caveats: The quantity of clinical and demographic metadata differed by source and by participant and was supplied without curation.

TCRbeta CDR3 regions were amplified from genomic DNA using the immunoSEQ Assay, a bias-controlled multiplex PCR. Per the authors' processing: The number of nucleated cells in each sample was estimated from the amplification of reference gene primers within the assay. To quantify the absolute abundance of each unique TCRbeta CDR3 rearrangement, sequence reads were collapsed and filtered. For each sample, productive Simpson clonality was calculated by taking the square root of Simpson's diversity index across productive rearrangements. TCRdb retrieved this table from immuneACCESS and kept in-frame rearrangements only. Not all clones are present; in checked studies, unresolved V genes account for under half, and no reason is known for the remainder. The V and J calls and clone size come from that table; D and trimming were worked out from the DNA. The sample table contains 300,000 to 350,000 clones; only one count was recorded for around nine tenths of them. The ten largest clones capture 5% of the sample.

Enrolling through a virtual design, the prospective study's participants ranged in age from about 18 to 100 years and lived across 20 to 25 United States geographic areas. Cohort assignment in the prospective study relied on participant-reported clinical history from a screening survey and a study questionnaire. Recovered participants in ImmuneRACE Cohort 3 were defined by two consecutive negative NP/OP PCR tests, clearance by a healthcare professional, or resolution of symptoms. In the prospective study, whole blood, serum and a nasopharyngeal or oropharyngeal swab were collected from each participant by mobile phlebotomists. Participants in the prospective study had the option to provide additional blood draws and questionnaires over a roughly two-month period. Before DNA extraction, blood samples from the prospective study were shipped at room temperature or frozen. A remark on this clone: What antigen it recognizes has not been identified. Per-base quality was not reported, and no clone a single base away is much larger than it.

This clonotype originated in a man between 25 and 39 years old who had recovered from COVID-19. The sequenced sample consisted of PBMCs or T cells enriched from blood (not recorded which).

The sequenced DNA: TGTGCCAGCAGTTACTCGGACAGGGATTCTGGAAACACCATATATTTT. Translated, this gives CASSYSDRDSGNTIYF. The V gene is TRBV6-5 and the J gene is TRBJ1-3; 8 bases in between match TRBD1. CDR1 MNHEY and CDR2 SVGAGI were looked up in the germline V gene. Germline trimming: 0 bases from V, 1 base from J; junction bases outside gene matches: 2. Measured from the cysteine to the phenylalanine, the CDR3 is 16 residues long. Kept here is only the CDR3 DNA, which spans 48 bases and is read in frame from base 1.